This T cell receptor beta chain came from a study of T cell changes during pregnancy in multiple sclerosis. The data were produced by immunoSEQ multiplex PCR, yet TCRdb's version contains in-frame clones alone and is incomplete. The sample lists tens of thousands of clones, 91% seen once, with 1.5% to 2% in the top ten. This CDR3 contains 14 residues. Germline V lookup: CDR1 SGHDT, CDR2 YYEEEE. The trim removed 5 bases at V and 6 bases at J, leaving 10 bases unmatched. V gene TRBV5-6 combines with J gene TRBJ2-7; 8 positions match TRBD2. Sample: peripheral blood, taken after pregnancy. The receptor's source is a female donor in good health, enrolled as a control in a pregnancy study. The CDR3 reads CASRPGGTPLEQYF. The CDR3, as DNA: TGTGCCAGCAGACCGGGGGGGACCCCACTCGAGCAGTACTTC.